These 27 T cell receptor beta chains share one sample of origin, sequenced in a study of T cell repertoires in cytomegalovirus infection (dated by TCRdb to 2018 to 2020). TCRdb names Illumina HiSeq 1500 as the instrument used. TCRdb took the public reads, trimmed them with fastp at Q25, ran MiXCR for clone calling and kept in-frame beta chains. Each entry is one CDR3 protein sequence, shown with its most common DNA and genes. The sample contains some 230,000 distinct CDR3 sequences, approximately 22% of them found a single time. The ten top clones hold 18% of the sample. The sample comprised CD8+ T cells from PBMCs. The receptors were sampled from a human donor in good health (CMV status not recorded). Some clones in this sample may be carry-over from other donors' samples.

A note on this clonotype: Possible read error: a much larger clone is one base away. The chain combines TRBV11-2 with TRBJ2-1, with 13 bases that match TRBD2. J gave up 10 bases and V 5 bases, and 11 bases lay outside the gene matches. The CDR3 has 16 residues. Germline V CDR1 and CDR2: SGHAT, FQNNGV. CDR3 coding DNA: TGTGCCAGCAGCATCTTGACTAGCGGGAGGAATAAGGAGCAGTTCTTC. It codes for CASSILTSGRNKEQFF.

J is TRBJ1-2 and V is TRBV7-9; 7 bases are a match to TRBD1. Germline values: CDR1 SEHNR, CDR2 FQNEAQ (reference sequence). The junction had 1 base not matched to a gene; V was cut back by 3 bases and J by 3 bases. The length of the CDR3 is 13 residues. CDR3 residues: CASSLGQHYGYTF. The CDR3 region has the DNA TGTGCCAGCAGCTTGGGACAGCACTATGGCTACACCTTC. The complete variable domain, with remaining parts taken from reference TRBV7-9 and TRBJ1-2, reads DTGVSQNPRHKITKRGQNVTFRCDPISEHNRLYWYRQTLGQGPEFLTYFQNEAQLEKSRLLSDRFSAERPKGSFSTLEIQRTEQGDSAMYLCASSLGQHYGYTFGSGTRLTVV.

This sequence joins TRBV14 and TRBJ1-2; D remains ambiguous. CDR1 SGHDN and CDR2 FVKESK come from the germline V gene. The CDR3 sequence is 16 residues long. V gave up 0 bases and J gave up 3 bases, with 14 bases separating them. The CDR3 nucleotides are TGTGCCAGCAGCCAAGATCTCGCAATGAGTTACTATGGCTACACCTTC. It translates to CASSQDLAMSYYGYTF.

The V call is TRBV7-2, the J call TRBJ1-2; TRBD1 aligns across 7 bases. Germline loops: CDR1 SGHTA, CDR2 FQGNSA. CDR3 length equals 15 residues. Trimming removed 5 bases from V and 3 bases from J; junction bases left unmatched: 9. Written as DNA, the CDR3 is TGTGCCAGCAGCACCGGGACAGCCATTCACTATGGCTACACCTTC. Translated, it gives CASSTGTAIHYGYTF. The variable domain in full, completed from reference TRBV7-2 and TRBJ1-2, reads GAGVSQSPSNKVTEKGKDVELRCDPISGHTALYWYRQSLGQGLEFLIYFQGNSAPDKSGLPSDRFSAERTGGSVSTLTIQRTQQEDSAVYLCASSTGTAIHYGYTFGSGTRLTVV.

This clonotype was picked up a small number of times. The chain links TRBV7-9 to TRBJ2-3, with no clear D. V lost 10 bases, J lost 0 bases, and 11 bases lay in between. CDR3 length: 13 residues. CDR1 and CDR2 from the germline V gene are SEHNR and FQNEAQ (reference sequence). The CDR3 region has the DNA TGTGCCACCTTTAGACCTAGCACAGATACGCAGTATTTT. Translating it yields CATFRPSTDTQYF.

This chain's CDR3 is CASSLWRDRGTGELFF. CDR3 nucleotide sequence: TGTGCCAGCAGTTTATGGAGGGACAGGGGGACCGGGGAGCTGTTTTTT. V usage is TRBV28 and J usage is TRBJ2-2; 11 bases are shared with TRBD1. Germline V gives CDR1 MDHEN, CDR2 SYDVKM. The junction had 2 bases not matched to a gene; V was cut back by 0 bases and J by 5 bases. The CDR3 contains 16 residues.

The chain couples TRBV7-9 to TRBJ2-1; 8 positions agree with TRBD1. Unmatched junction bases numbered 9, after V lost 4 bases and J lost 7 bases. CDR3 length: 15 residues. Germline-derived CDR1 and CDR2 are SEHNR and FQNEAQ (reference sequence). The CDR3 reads CASSSYQGAGNEQFF. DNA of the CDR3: TGTGCCAGCAGCTCTTACCAGGGGGCGGGTAATGAGCAGTTCTTC.

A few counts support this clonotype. The chain's CDR3 is CASSESGTENSPLHF. The CDR3 DNA is TGTGCCAGCAGCGAATCCGGGACAGAGAATTCACCCCTCCACTTT. This chain links TRBV2 with TRBJ1-6, with 7 nucleotides matching TRBD1. The CDR3 has 15 amino acids. The germline gives CDR1 SNHLY, CDR2 FYNNEI. V shed 6 bases and J 7 bases; nucleotides not matched to a gene: 9.

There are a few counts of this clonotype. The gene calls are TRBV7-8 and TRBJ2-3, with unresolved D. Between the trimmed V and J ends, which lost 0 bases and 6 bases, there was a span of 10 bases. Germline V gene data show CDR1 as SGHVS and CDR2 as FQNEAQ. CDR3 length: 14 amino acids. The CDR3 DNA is TGTGCCAGCAGCTTAGCAGGTCTCCAGGATACGCAGTATTTT. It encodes CASSLAGLQDTQYF.

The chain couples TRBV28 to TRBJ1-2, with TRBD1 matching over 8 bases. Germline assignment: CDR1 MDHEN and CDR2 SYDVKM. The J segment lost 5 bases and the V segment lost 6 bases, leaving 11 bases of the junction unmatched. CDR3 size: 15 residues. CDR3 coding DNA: TGTGCCAGCAGCCCCATCCCGGGACAGGTGTATGGCTACACCTTC. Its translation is CASSPIPGQVYGYTF.

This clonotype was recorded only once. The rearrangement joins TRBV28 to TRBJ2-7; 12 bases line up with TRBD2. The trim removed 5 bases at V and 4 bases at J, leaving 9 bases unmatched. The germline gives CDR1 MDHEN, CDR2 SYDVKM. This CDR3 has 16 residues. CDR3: CASSPRSTSGGYEQYF. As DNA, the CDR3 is TGTGCCAGCAGTCCCAGATCGACTAGCGGGGGATACGAGCAGTACTTC. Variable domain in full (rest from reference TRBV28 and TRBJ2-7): DVKVTQSSRYLVKRTGEKVFLECVQDMDHENMFWYRQDPGLGLRLIYFSYDVKMKEKGDIPEGYSVSREKKERFSLILESASTNQTSMYLCASSPRSTSGGYEQYFGPGTRLTVT.

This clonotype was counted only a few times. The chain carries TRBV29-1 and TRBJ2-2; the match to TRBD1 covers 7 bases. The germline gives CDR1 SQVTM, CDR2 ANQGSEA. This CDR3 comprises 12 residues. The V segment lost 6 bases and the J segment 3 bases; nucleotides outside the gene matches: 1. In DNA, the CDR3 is TGCAGCGTAGGGACAGACACCGGGGAGCTGTTTTTT. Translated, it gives CSVGTDTGELFF.

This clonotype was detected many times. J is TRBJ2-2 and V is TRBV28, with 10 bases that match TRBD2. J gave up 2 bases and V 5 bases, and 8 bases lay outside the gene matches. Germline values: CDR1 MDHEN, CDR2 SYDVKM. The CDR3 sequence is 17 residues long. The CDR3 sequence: CASSPRTSGTNTGELFF. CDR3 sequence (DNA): TGTGCCAGCAGTCCAAGGACTAGCGGAACTAACACCGGGGAGCTGTTTTTT. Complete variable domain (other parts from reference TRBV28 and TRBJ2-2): DVKVTQSSRYLVKRTGEKVFLECVQDMDHENMFWYRQDPGLGLRLIYFSYDVKMKEKGDIPEGYSVSREKKERFSLILESASTNQTSMYLCASSPRTSGTNTGELFFGEGSRLTVL.

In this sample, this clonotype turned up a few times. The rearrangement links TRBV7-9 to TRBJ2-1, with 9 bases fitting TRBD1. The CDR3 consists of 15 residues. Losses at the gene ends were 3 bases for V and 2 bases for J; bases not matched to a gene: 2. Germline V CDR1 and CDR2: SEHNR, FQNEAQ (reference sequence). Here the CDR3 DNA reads TGTGCCAGCAGCTTCAGACAGGGGGCCTACAATGAGCAGTTCTTC. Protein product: CASSFRQGAYNEQFF.

The CDR3 bases are TGCAGCGTTCCAGGGTTGGACACTGAAGCTTTCTTT. The encoded protein is CSVPGLDTEAFF. The chain uses TRBV29-1 and TRBJ1-1; TRBD1 might be the D (5 bases). CDR1 is SQVTM and CDR2 is ANQGSEA in the germline V gene. The CDR3 spans 12 residues. Trimming removed 5 bases from V and 3 bases from J, with 10 bases in between.

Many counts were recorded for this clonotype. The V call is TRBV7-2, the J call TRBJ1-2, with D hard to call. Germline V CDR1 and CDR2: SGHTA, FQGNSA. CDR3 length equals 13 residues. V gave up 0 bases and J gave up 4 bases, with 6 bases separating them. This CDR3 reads CASSLASAYGYTF. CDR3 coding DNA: TGTGCCAGCAGCTTAGCTTCCGCCTATGGCTACACCTTC.

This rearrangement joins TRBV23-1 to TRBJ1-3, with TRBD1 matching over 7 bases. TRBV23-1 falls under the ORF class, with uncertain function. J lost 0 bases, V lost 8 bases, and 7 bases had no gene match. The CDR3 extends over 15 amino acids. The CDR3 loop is CASGQQGCSGNTIYF. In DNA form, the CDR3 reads TGCGCCAGCGGGCAACAGGGGTGCTCTGGAAACACCATATATTTT.

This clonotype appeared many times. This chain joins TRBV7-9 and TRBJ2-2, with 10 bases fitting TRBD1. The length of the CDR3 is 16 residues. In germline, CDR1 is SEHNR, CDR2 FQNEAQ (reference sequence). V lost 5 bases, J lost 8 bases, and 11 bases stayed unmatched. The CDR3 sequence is CASSPRTGGPSGELFF. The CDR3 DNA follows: TGTGCCAGCAGCCCCCGGACAGGGGGGCCTTCGGGGGAGCTGTTTTTT. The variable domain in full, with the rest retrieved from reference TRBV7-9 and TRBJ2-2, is DTGVSQNPRHKITKRGQNVTFRCDPISEHNRLYWYRQTLGQGPEFLTYFQNEAQLEKSRLLSDRFSAERPKGSFSTLEIQRTEQGDSAMYLCASSPRTGGPSGELFFGEGSRLTVL.

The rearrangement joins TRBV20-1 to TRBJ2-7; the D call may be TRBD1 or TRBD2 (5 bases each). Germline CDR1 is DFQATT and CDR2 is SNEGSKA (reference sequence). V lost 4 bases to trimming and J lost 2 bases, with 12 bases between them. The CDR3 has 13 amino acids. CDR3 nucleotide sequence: TGCAGTGCTACTGTGGGGGACCCCTACGAGCAGTACTTC. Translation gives CSATVGDPYEQYF.

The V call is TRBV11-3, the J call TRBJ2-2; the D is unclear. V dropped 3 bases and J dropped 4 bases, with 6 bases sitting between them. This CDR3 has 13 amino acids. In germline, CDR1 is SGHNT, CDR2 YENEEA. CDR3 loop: CASSFEGTGELFF. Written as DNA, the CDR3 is TGTGCCAGCAGCTTCGAAGGCACCGGGGAGCTGTTTTTT.

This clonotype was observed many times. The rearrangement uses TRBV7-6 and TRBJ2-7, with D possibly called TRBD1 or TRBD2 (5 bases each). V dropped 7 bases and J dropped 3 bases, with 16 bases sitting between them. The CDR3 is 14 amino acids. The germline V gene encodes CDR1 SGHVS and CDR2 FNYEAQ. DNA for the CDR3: TGTGCCAGCACCACCACCCCAGGGAGCTACGAGCAGTACTTC. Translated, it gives CASTTTPGSYEQYF.

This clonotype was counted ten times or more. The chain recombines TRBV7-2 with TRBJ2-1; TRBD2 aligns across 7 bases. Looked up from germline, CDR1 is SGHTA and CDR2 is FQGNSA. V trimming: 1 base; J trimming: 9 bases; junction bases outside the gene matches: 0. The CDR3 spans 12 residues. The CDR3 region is CASSLGTSEQFF. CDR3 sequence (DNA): TGTGCCAGCAGCTTAGGGACTAGTGAGCAGTTCTTC.

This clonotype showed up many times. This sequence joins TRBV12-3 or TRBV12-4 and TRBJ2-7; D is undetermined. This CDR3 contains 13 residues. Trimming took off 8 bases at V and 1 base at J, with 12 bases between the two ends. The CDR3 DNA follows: TGTGCCAGCCGTCCTAGTTTGTCCTACGAGCAGTACTTC. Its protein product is CASRPSLSYEQYF.

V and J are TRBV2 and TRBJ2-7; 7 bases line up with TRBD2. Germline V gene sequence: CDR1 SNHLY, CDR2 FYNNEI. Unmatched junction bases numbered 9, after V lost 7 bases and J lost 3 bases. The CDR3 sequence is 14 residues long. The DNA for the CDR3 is TGTGCCAGCAACACGCTAGCGGCGAACTACGAGCAGTACTTC. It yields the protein CASNTLAANYEQYF.

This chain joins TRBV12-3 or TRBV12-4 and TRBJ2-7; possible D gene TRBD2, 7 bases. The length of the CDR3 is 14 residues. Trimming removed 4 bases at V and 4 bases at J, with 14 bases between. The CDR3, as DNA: TGTGCCAGCAGTTACGGGGGGCCGGAATACGAGCAGTACTTC. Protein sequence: CASSYGGPEYEQYF.

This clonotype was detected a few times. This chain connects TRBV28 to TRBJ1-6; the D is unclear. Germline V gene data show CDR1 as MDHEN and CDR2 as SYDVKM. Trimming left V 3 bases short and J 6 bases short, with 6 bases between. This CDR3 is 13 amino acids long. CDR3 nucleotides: TGTGCCAGCAGTTTTGGGGTTAATTCACCCCTCCACTTT. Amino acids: CASSFGVNSPLHF.

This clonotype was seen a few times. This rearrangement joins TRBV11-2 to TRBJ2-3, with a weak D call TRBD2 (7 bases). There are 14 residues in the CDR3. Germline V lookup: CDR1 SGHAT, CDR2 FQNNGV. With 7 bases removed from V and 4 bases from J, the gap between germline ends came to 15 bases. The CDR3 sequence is CASTRKGGADTQYF. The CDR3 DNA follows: TGTGCCAGCACACGGAAAGGGGGGGCAGATACGCAGTATTTT.